The source of this TCR beta chain is a study of blood T cell repertoires in COVID-19. Germline loops: CDR1 GTSNPN, CDR2 SVGIG (reference sequence). The V and J ends lost 2 bases and 6 bases, in that order; junction bases with no gene match: 6. There are 13 residues in the CDR3. Per the original data handling: Cell counts per sample came from amplifying reference gene primers. Data came from immunoSEQ multiplex PCR; TCRdb stores just in-frame clones and leaves some out. V, J and clone size derive from that table, while D and trimming were established from the DNA sequence. The data contain about 270,000 clones, 75% to 85% of them singletons.

The sequenced material came from PBMCs or T cells enriched from blood (not recorded which). The TCR was taken from a woman aged 45-65 years with acute COVID-19. The chain combines TRBV30 with TRBJ1-2; TRBD1 matches 7 bases. CDR3 residues: CAWSLDRADGYTF. CDR3 in DNA: TGTGCCTGGAGTCTAGACAGGGCGGATGGCTACACCTTC.